This note documents a single T cell receptor (beta chain) sequence. Its antigen is not identified. PCR was performed using 60 Vbeta and 13 Jbeta primers. Clones were read by immunoSEQ multiplex PCR, and TCRdb kept only the in-frame ones, dropping some. This table holds 150,000 to 200,000 clones, 70% to 90% found once. These data belong to a study of cytomegalovirus exposure and HLA in healthy donors. Broader study findings: Prediction of most subjects' HLA-A and HLA-B alleles by TCR beta sequences was reportedly accurate. TCR beta V- and J-gene trimming was later associated with a missense DCLRE1C variant.

Germline V gene lookup returns CDR1 SGDLS and CDR2 YYNGEE. The CDR3 sequence is 18 residues long. The V and J ends lost 0 bases and 7 bases respectively, with 22 bases between them. Specimen: PBMCs. This chain links TRBV9 with TRBJ2-2, with D possibly matching TRBD2 (6 bases). The clonotype comes from a woman aged 50 to 60 in good health and CMV-seronegative. The CDR3 nucleotides are TGTGCCAGCAGCGTAGAAGTACGAGCGGGTCACGGGAACGGGGAGCTGTTTTTT. Residues: CASSVEVRAGHGNGELFF.